This T cell receptor (beta chain) was recovered during a study of Ad26.COV2.S vaccination and SARS-CoV-2 variants. Whole-study findings and limits: Similar non-spike TCR breadth was seen in vaccine and placebo recipients.

Treatment described: 15 to 20 received Ad26.COV2.S at low or high dose, single or two shots; several received placebo; per-sample allocation not given. Each sample was drawn 63 days after the first injection (of vaccine or placebo). V was trimmed by 5 bases and J by 1 base, leaving 19 bases between them. Germline V CDR1 and CDR2: SGHTA, FQGNSA. The CDR3 is 17 amino acids. Generated by immunoSEQ multiplex PCR, the TCRdb table keeps only in-frame clones and is missing some. The sample holds some 640,000 clones, 89% seen once. A note on this clone: Its antigen is undetermined.

This specimen consisted of peripheral blood, obtained in a trial of Ad26.COV2.S vaccine versus placebo. The V and J genes are TRBV7-2 and TRBJ2-3; D could derive from TRBD1 or TRBD2 (6 bases each). The source is a person aged 18-60 years who received the Ad26.COV2.S COVID-19 vaccine or a placebo. CDR3 in DNA: TGTGCCAGCAGCCGGCGCCGCCCGGGGGCCGGCACAGATACGCAGTATTTT. It yields the protein CASSRRRPGAGTDTQYF.